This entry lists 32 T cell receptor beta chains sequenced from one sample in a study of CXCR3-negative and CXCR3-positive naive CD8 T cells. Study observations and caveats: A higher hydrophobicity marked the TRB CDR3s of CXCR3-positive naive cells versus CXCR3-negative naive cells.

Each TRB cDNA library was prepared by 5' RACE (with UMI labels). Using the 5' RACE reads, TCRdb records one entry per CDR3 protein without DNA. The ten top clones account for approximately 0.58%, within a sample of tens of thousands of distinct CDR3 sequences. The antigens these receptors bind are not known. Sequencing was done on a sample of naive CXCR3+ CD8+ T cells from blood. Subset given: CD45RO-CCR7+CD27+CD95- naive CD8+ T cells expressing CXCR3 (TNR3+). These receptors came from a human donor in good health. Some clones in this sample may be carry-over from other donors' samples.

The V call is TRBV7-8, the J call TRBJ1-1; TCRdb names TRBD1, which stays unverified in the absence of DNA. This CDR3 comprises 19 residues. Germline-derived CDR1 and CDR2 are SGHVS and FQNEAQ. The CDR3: CASSQGQGLDPDMNTEAFF.

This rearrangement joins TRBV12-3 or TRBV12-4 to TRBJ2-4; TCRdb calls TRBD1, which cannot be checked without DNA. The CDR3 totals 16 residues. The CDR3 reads CASSFRGSLAKNIQYF.

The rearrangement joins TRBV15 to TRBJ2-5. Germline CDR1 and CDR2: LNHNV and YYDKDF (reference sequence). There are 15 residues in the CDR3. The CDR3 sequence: CATSKGVGNQETQYF.

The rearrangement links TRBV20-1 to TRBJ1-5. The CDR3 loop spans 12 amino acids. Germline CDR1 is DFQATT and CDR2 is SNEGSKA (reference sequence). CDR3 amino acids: CSAIGGGQPQHF.

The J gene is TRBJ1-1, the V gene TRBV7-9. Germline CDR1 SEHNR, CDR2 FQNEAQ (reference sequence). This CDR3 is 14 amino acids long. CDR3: CASSSWTENTEAFF.

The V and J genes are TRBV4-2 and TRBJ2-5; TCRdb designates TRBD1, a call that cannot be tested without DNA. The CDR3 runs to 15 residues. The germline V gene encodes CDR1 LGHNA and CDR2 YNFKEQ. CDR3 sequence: CASSQLLHREETQYF.

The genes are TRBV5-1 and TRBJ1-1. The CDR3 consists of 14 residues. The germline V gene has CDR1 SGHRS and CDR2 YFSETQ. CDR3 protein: CASNVTGMNTEAFF.

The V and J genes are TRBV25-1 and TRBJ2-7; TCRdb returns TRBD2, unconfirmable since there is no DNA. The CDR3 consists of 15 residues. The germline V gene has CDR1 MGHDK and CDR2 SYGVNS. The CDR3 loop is CASTLLIWREHEQYF.

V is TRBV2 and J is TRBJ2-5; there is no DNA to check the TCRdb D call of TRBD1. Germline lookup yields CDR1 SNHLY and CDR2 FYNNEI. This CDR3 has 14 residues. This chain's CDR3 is CASSDEQAQETQYF.

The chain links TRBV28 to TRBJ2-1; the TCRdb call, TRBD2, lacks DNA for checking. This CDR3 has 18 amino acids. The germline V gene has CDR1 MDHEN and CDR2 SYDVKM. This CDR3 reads CASSLTLAGGPGWNEQFF.

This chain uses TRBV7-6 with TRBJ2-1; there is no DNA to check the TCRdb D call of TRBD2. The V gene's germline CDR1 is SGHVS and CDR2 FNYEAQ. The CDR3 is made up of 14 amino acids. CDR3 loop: CASSLVASPGGQFF. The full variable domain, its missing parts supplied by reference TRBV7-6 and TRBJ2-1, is GAGVSQSPRYKVTKRGQDVALRCDPISGHVSLYWYRQALGQGPEFLTYFNYEAQQDKSGLPNDRFSAERPEGSISTLTIQRTEQRDSAMYRCASSLVASPGGQFFGPGTRLTVL.

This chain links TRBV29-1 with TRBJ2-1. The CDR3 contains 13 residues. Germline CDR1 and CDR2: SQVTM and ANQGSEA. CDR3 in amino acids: CSVEDWTYNEQFF.

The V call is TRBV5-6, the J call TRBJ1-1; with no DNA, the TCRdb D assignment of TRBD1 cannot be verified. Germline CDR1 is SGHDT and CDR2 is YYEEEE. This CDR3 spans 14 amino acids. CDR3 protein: CASSKDGGFTEAFF.

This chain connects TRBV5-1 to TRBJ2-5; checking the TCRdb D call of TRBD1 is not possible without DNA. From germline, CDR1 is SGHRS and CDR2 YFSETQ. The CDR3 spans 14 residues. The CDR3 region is CASSLAPGEETQYF.

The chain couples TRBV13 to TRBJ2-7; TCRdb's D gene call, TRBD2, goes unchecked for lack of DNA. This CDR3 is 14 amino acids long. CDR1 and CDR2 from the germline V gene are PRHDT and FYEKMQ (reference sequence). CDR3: CASSSGTSGYEQYF. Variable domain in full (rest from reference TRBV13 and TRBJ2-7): AAGVIQSPRHLIKEKRETATLKCYPIPRHDTVYWYQQGPGQDPQFLISFYEKMQSDKGSIPDRFSAQQFSDYHSELNMSSLELGDSALYFCASSSGTSGYEQYFGPGTRLTVT.

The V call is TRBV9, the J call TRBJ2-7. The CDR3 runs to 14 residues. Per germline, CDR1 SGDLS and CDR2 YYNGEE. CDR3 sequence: CASSVGVTEYEQYF.

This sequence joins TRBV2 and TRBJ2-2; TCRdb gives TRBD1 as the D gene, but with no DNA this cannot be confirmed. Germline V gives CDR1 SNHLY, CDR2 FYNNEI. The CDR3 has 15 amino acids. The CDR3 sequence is CASSAYDRPPGELFF.

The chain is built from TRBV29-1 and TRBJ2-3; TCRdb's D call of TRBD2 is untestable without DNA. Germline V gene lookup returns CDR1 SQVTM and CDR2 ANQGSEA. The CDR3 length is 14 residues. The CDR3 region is CSVGASGETDTQYF.

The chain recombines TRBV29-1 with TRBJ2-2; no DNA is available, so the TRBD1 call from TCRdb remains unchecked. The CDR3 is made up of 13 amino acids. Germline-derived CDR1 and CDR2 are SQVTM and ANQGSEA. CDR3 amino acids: CSVVGTNTGELFF.

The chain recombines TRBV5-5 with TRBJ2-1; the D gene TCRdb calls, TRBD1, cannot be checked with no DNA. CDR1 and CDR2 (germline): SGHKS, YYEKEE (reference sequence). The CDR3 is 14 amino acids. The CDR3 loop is CASGTPGQGNEQFF.

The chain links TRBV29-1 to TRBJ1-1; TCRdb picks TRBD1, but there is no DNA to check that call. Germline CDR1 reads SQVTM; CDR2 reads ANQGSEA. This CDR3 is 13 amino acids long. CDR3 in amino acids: CSVPGAGDTEAFF.

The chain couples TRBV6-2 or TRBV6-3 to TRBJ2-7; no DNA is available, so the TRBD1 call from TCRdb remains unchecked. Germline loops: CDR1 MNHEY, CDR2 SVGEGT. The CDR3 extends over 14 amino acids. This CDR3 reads CASSLAQGSYDQYF.

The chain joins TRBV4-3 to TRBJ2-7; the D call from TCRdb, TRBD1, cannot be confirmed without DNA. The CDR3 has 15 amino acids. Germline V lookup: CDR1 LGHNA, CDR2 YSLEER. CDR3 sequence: CASSQQRQGADEQYF.

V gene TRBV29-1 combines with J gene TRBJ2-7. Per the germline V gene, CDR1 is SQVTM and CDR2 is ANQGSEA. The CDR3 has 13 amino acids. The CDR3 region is CSVEEGAPYEQYF.

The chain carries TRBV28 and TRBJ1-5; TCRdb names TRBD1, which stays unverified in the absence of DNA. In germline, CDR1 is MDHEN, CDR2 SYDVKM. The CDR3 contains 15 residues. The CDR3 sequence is CASSLRQSLNQPQHF.

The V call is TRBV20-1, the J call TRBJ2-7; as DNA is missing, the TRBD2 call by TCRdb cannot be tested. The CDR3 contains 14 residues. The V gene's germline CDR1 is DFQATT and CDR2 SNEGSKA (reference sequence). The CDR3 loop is CSADRASGTYEQYF.

The chain's CDR3 is CASSLGQGYGELFF. V and J are TRBV28 and TRBJ2-2; the D gene TCRdb calls, TRBD1, cannot be checked with no DNA. This CDR3 region has 14 residues. The germline V gene encodes CDR1 MDHEN and CDR2 SYDVKM.

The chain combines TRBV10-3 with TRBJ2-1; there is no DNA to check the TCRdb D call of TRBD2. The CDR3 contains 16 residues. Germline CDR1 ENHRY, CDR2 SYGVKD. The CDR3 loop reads CAISVDGLAGDDEQFF.

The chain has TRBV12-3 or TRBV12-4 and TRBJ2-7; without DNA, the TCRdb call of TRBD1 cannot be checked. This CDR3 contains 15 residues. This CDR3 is CASSLGPGQIYEQYF.

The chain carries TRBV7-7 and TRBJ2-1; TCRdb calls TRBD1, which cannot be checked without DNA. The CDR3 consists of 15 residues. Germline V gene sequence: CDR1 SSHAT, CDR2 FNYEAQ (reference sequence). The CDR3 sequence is CASSLSWTANNEQFF.

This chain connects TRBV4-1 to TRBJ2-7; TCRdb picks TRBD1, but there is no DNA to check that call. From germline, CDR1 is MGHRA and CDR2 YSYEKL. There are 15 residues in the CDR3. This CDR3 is CASSQDQLETGEQYF.

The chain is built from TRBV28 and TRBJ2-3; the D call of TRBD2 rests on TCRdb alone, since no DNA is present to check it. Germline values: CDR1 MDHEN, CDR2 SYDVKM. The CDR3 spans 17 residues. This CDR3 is CASSLAASGGATDTQYF.